The entry below describes one T cell receptor (beta chain). This sample was included in a study of blood T cell repertoires in COVID-19. Study overall: There were acute and convalescent COVID-19 samples, and they came from the United States, Italy and Spain. The analysed material was cDNA or gDNA that came from T cells, B-cell-depleted T cells, or PBMCs.

The CDR3 sequence is 17 residues long. V was clipped by 3 bases and J by 5 bases; unmatched bases: 6. Germline values: CDR1 SGHRS, CDR2 YFSETQ. In the source study's methods: Estimation of nucleated cell counts relied on the amplification of reference gene primers. Profiling relied on immunoSEQ multiplex PCR, and the TCRdb table lists in-frame clones only, not all of them. Clone size and V and J calls were adopted from that table, with D and trimming inferred from the DNA. The table lists approximately 110,000 clones, approximately 80% of them singletons. This receptor was obtained from a woman aged 65 to 85 with acute or convalescent COVID-19. J is TRBJ2-2 and V is TRBV5-1, with TRBD2 matching over 14 bases. Sequenced sample: peripheral blood. CDR3 bases: TGCGCCAGCAGCTCCGGACTAGCGGGAGGAGGTACCGGGGAGCTGTTTTTT. Its protein is CASSSGLAGGGTGELFF.